These T cell receptor beta chains were read from a single sample in a study of T cell responses to AZD1222 COVID-19 vaccine. Produced via immunoSEQ multiplex PCR; TCRdb's table is partial and in-frame only. The top ten hold under 7.5% of the sample, which has 65,000 to 80,000 clones, around 90% seen once. The source material was peripheral blood, sampled on day 0 of MenACWY control vaccination. All receptors come from an adult in good health. Each CDR3 is given with its conserved first and last residue. Fields, in order: D gene, V gene, J gene, clone size, CDR3 DNA, CDR3 protein. D genes are given only for firm matches. Not every row has a clone size; where given, it reads once, few, many or a size class.

D: TRBD1
V: TRBV11-1
J: TRBJ2-1
size: few
DNA: TGTGCCAGCAGCTTAGGGACAGGGGAGTACAATGAGCAGTTCTTC
CDR3: CASSLGTGEYNEQFF

D: .
V: TRBV6-6
J: TRBJ1-5
size: .
DNA: TGTGCCAGCGGAACAGGTACCAATCAGCCCCAGCATTTT
CDR3: CASGTGTNQPQHF

D: TRBD2
V: TRBV20-1
J: TRBJ2-3
size: once
DNA: TGCAGTGCTAGTTCAGCGGGAGACACAGATACGCAGTATTTT
CDR3: CSASSAGDTDTQYF

D: TRBD1
V: TRBV7-2
J: TRBJ2-5
size: .
DNA: TGTGCCAGCAGCTTAGCGTGGGCAGGGGGCAATCTAGAGACCCAGTACTTC
CDR3: CASSLAWAGGNLETQYF

D: TRBD1
V: TRBV7-2
J: TRBJ1-6
size: .
DNA: TGTGCCAGCAGCTTAGAGTACAGGGGGGATTCACCCCTCCACTTT
CDR3: CASSLEYRGDSPLHF

D: .
V: TRBV27
J: TRBJ2-5
size: .
DNA: TGTGCCACCCAGCAAGAGACCCAGTACTTC
CDR3: CATQQETQYF

D: .
V: TRBV28
J: TRBJ1-5
size: .
DNA: TGTGCCAGCAGTTTAGGGTTGTCCCCGGGTCAGCCCCAGCATTTT
CDR3: CASSLGLSPGQPQHF

D: .
V: TRBV27
J: TRBJ2-1
size: .
DNA: TGTGCCAGCAGTTTTAATGGGGCGGCCTCCTACAATGAGCAGTTCTTC
CDR3: CASSFNGAASYNEQFF

D: TRBD1
V: TRBV6-5
J: TRBJ1-2
size: .
DNA: TGTGCCAGCAGTTACTCGGGGACAGAGTTTTATGGCTACACCTTC
CDR3: CASSYSGTEFYGYTF

D: .
V: TRBV18
J: TRBJ2-7
size: .
DNA: TGTGCCAGCTCACCCTCGGGCGGGTCCTACGAGCAGTACTTC
CDR3: CASSPSGGSYEQYF

D: .
V: TRBV4-3
J: TRBJ1-1
size: .
DNA: TGCGCCAGCAGCCAAGATTGGGGTGCTGTCACTGAAGCTTTCTTT
CDR3: CASSQDWGAVTEAFF